These T cell receptor beta chains were read from a single sample in a study of cytomegalovirus exposure and HLA in healthy donors. The method was immunoSEQ multiplex PCR; TCRdb's version includes in-frame clones alone and lacks a portion of them. The table lists about 180,000 clones, roughly 86% of them singletons. The source material was PBMCs. The receptors originated from a man aged 18 to 29 in good health and CMV-seropositive. CDR3s include the opening cysteine and the closing phenylalanine or tryptophan. The D gene is left open where the match is weak. Clone size is shown for a subset of rows, as once, few, many or a class of expanded clone.

-	TRBV7-2	-	TRBJ2-1	TGTGCCAGCAGCTTAGAGCGCCATACAATGAAGCAGTTCTTC	CASSLERHTMKQFF
-	TRBV28	-	TRBJ1-5	TGTGCCAGCAGCAAGGACACTGGGGAGCCCCAGCATTTT	CASSKDTGEPQHF
-	TRBV7-6	-	TRBJ2-7	TGTGCCAGCAGCTTAGCGGGAGGCGAGCAGTACTTC	CASSLAGGEQYF
-	TRBV6-6	-	TRBJ1-2	TGTGCCACCCGGGAGGGCAGACCCTTC	CATREGRPF
-	TRBV2	-	TRBJ1-1	TGTGCCAGCAGCCAACAGGGCCCCGCCACTGAAGCTTTCTTT	CASSQQGPATEAFF
once	TRBV5-1	-	TRBJ1-2	TGCGCCAGCAGCTTGGATCGCCGGGGGACTAAGAATGGCTACACCTTC	CASSLDRRGTKNGYTF
-	TRBV7-9	TRBD2	TRBJ2-2	TGTGCCAGCAGCTTAGGGACTAGCGGGAACACCGGGGAGCTGTTTTTT	CASSLGTSGNTGELFF
-	TRBV13	-	TRBJ2-3	TGTGCCAGCAGCTTACGGGCGGGGGCTAGCACAGATACGCAGTATTTT	CASSLRAGASTDTQYF
once	TRBV2	TRBD1	TRBJ1-5	TGTGCCAGCAGCTCCGGCGTGGACAGGGGGCCACAGCCCCAGCATTTT	CASSSGVDRGPQPQHF
-	TRBV27	TRBD2	TRBJ2-7	TGTGCCAGCAGTTTACGATTTGCCGGGACTAGCCTCTACGAGCAGTACTTC	CASSLRFAGTSLYEQYF
-	TRBV28	TRBD2	TRBJ2-4	TGTGCCAGCAGCCCTAGTGTGTTGCGCGGGAGAACCTCCAAAAACATTCAGTACTTC	CASSPSVLRGRTSKNIQYF
-	TRBV18	-	TRBJ1-1	TGTGCCAGCTCACCGAACACAGGAAACACTGAAGCTTTCTTT	CASSPNTGNTEAFF
-	TRBV27	-	TRBJ1-2	TGTGCCAGCAGTTTTCATCGGGGGTCGGGCGGCTACACCTTC	CASSFHRGSGGYTF
once	TRBV28	-	TRBJ2-3	TGTGCCAGCAGCCCCCTTTCCCGGTCCGATACGCAGTATTTT	CASSPLSRSDTQYF
many	TRBV4-2	TRBD2	TRBJ2-3	TGTGCCAGCAGCCAAGGATTAGCGGGGGGGCCCACAGATACGCAGTATTTT	CASSQGLAGGPTDTQYF
-	TRBV5-1	-	TRBJ2-5	TGCGCCAGCAGCCTCAGAGGGGACCGGGAGGAGACCCAGTACTTC	CASSLRGDREETQYF
-	TRBV5-1	-	TRBJ2-7	TGCGCCAGCAGCTTGGCCGAAGGACAAATCAGGGCGTACTTC	CASSLAEGQIRAYF
-	TRBV15	-	TRBJ2-7	TGTGCCACCAGCAGAGAACAGGACCACTCCTACGAGCAGTACTTC	CATSREQDHSYEQYF
-	TRBV28	TRBD1	TRBJ2-7	TGTGCCAGCAGTTCCGGGACAGGGCGCCACGAGCAGTACTTC	CASSSGTGRHEQYF
-	TRBV6-1	-	TRBJ2-3	TGTGCCAGCAGTGAAGGGGGCGGGAGTGGGGACACCGCAGATACGCAGTATTTT	CASSEGGGSGDTADTQYF
once	TRBV28	TRBD2	TRBJ2-7	TGTGCCAGCTCTATCCCCGACAGCGGGAGGACCTACGAGCAGTACTTC	CASSIPDSGRTYEQYF
-	TRBV15	-	TRBJ2-7	TGTGCCACCAGCAGATCTCACCGGGACAATTTTTACGAGCAGTACTTC	CATSRSHRDNFYEQYF
-	TRBV12-5	-	TRBJ2-7	TGTGCTAGTGCCGACGTATCCCACGGACACTACGAGCAGTACTTC	CASADVSHGHYEQYF
-	TRBV27	-	TRBJ1-2	TGTGCCAGCGCCCTTCGGGGGAGGGGAGATGGCTACACCTTC	CASALRGRGDGYTF
once	TRBV5-1	-	TRBJ1-1	TGCGCCAGCAGCTTTGGGGACATCACTGAAGCTTTCTTT	CASSFGDITEAFF
-	TRBV27	TRBD2	TRBJ2-2	TGTGCCAGCAGACCCGGGGGAGGGAAGGGTACCGGGGAGCTGTTTTTT	CASRPGGGKGTGELFF